This TCR beta chain is from a study of blood T cell repertoires in COVID-19. As for the study in general: The cDNA or gDNA used as material had been derived from T cells, B-cell-depleted T cells, or PBMCs.

Trimming removed 0 bases at V and 4 bases at J, with 6 bases between. This CDR3 contains 14 residues. Germline V lookup: CDR1 SEHNR, CDR2 FQNEAQ (reference sequence). Clones were sequenced by immunoSEQ multiplex PCR, and TCRdb holds only the in-frame ones, with some missing. Of around 100,000 clones listed, approximately 91% are singletons. The TCR was taken from a human donor in a cohort sampled during active COVID-19. The material sequenced was peripheral blood. The chain employs TRBV7-9 and TRBJ2-2; perhaps TRBD1 as D (5 bases). CDR3 in amino acids: CASSLAGATGELFF. The CDR3 bases are TGTGCCAGCAGCTTAGCTGGGGCCACCGGGGAGCTGTTTTTT.